This T cell receptor beta chain was captured in a study of blood T cells in healthy people across ages. J was trimmed by 3 bases and V by 6 bases; bases with no gene match: 14. This CDR3 has 17 residues. Germline CDR1 KGHSH, CDR2 LQKENI. For the second PCR, which ran for roughly 6 to 11 cycles, a sample-barcoded 5' primer and a J-beta primer mix were used. TCRdb used MiXCR to reprocess the 5' RACE reads, holding one entry per CDR3 protein. The data show about 640,000 distinct CDR3 sequences, roughly 58% seen once. This clonotype has just a few counts. This clonotype was obtained from a man in his sixties in good health. Specimen: blood. The rearrangement uses TRBV18 and TRBJ2-7; TRBD1 matches 10 bases. DNA of the CDR3: TGTGCCAGCTCTCGGACTGGGGCCGGACAGGGGGTCTACGAGCAGTACTTC. Its translation: CASSRTGAGQGVYEQYF.